This TCR beta chain was identified in a study of spatial heterogeneity in lung cancer. Findings and limits, study-wide: Expanded tumor TCRs that were ubiquitous appeared in blood more at resection than follow-up.

A unique molecular identifier was attached to every TCR cDNA molecule. TCRdb called the 5' RACE reads again in MiXCR, with one record for every CDR3 protein. In the table there are tens of thousands of distinct CDR3 sequences, about an eighth of which are singletons. With regard to this clonotype: Antigen specificity is unknown.

As to time point: sample taken at primary tumor resection. Whole RNA, which was extracted from tumor, nontumor lung tissue or frozen PBMC, was sequenced without any cell sorting. The CDR3 is made up of 13 amino acids. Germline CDR1 and CDR2: KGHDR and SFDVKD. Trimming shortened V by 5 bases and J by 8 bases, and 12 bases separated the two germline ends. This clonotype was sampled from a male donor with early-stage non-small cell lung cancer. Specimen: PBMCs, collected at surgery. This rearrangement joins TRBV24-1 to TRBJ2-1; possibly TRBD2 for D (6 bases). The CDR3 region has the DNA TGTGCCACCAGTGTGGAGGGAAGGCATGAGCAGTTCTTC. Its protein is CATSVEGRHEQFF.